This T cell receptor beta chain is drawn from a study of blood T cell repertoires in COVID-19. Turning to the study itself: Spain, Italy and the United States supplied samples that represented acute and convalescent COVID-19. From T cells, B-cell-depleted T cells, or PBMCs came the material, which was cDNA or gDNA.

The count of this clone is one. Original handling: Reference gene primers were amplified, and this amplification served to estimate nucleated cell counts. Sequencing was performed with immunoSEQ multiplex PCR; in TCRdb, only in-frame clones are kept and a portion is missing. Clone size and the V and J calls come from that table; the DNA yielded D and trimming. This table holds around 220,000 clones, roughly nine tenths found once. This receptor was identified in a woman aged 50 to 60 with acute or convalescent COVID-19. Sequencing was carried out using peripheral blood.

CDR3 protein: CASREGQGSNSPLHF. The CDR3 bases are TGCGCCAGCAGGGAGGGACAGGGGAGTAATTCACCCCTCCACTTT. V usage is TRBV10-2 and J usage is TRBJ1-6, with 10 bases fitting TRBD1. Trimming took 6 bases from V and 6 from J; bases not matched to a gene: 5. Germline CDR1 WSHSY, CDR2 SAAADI. The CDR3 totals 15 residues.